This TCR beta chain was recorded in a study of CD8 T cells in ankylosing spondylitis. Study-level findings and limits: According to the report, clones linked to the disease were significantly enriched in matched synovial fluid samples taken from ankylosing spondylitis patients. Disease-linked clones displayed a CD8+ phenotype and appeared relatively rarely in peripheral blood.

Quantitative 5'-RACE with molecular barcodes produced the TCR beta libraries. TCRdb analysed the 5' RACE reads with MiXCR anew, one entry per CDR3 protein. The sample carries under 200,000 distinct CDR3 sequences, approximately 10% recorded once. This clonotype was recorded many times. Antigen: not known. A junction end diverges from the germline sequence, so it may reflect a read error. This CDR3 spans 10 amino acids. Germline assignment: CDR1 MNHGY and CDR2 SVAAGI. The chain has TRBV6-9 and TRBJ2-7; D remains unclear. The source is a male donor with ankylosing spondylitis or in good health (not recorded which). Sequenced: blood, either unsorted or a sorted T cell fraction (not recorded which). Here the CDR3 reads CASNYYEQYF. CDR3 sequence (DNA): TGTGCCAGCAATTATTACGAGCAGTACTTC.